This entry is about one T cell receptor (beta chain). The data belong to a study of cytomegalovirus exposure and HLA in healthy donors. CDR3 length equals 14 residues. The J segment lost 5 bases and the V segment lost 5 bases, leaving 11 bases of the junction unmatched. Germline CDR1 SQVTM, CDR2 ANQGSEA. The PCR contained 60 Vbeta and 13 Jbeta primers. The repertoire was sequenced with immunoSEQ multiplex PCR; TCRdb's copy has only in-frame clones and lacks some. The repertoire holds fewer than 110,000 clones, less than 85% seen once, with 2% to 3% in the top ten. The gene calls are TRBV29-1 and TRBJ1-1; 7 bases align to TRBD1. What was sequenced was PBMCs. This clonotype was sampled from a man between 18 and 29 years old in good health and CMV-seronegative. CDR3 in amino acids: CSVLVRGRTTEAFF. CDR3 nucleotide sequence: TGCAGCGTTTTGGTGAGGGGGCGAACGACTGAAGCTTTCTTT.